A single sample is the source of the 27 T cell receptor beta chains below, sequenced in a study of shared clonotypes between healthy human individuals. Some clones are missing from TCRdb's copy, which holds only in-frame ones; the method was immunoSEQ multiplex PCR. The sample consists of 2 million to 2.5 million clones, around 90% of them appearing once. Sequencing was done on a sample of naive CD4+ T cells from PBMCs. Subset denoted: CD45RA+ positively selected. All receptors derive from a man younger than 35 in good health. Some clones in this sample may be carry-over from other donors' samples.

This rearrangement joins TRBV7-3 to TRBJ1-4; D is undetermined. In germline, CDR1 is SGHTA, CDR2 FQGTGA. The CDR3 has 12 residues. V was pared by 8 bases and J by 3 bases, with 7 bases between. CDR3 protein: CASGRPNEKLFF. DNA of the CDR3: TGTGCCAGCGGCAGGCCTAATGAAAAACTGTTTTTT.

The chain couples TRBV6-4 to TRBJ2-7, with D tentatively TRBD1 or TRBD2 (5 bases each). Trimming removed 2 bases from V and 1 base from J, with 18 bases in between. Germline V gene data show CDR1 as MRHNA and CDR2 as SNTAGT. The CDR3 covers 17 residues. CDR3 residues: CASSDARYGTGSYEQYF. DNA of the CDR3: TGTGCCAGCAGTGACGCCAGATACGGGACCGGATCCTACGAGCAGTACTTC.

This sequence joins TRBV15 and TRBJ2-7; weak D call: TRBD1 (5 bases). The length of the CDR3 is 13 residues. Per the germline V gene, CDR1 is LNHNV and CDR2 is YYDKDF (reference sequence). V lost 1 base, J lost 3 bases, and 7 bases lay in between. CDR3 DNA sequence: TGTGCCACCAGCAGAGGACAGCTCTACGAGCAGTACTTC. Amino acid sequence: CATSRGQLYEQYF.

V gene TRBV7-8 combines with J gene TRBJ2-5, with D perhaps matching TRBD2 (6 bases). Trimming shortened V by 8 bases and J by 3 bases, and 10 bases separated the two germline ends. Germline V gives CDR1 SGHVS, CDR2 FQNEAQ. This CDR3 spans 12 amino acids. CDR3 in amino acids: CASCIAEETQYF. The DNA for the CDR3 is TGTGCCAGCTGCATAGCGGAAGAGACCCAGTACTTC.

The chain couples TRBV28 to TRBJ2-1, with 7 bases matching TRBD2. Germline trimming cut 2 bases from V and 4 bases from J; bases unmatched to any gene: 8. Looked up from germline, CDR1 is MDHEN and CDR2 is SYDVKM. The CDR3 is 16 amino acids. The chain's CDR3 is CASSLRLGLSYNEQFF. Written as DNA, the CDR3 is TGTGCCAGCAGTTTAAGGCTGGGACTATCGTACAATGAGCAGTTCTTC.

The chain combines TRBV5-5 with TRBJ1-5; no firm D call. V lost 0 bases and J 3 bases, leaving 7 bases between the germline ends. The V gene's germline CDR1 is SGHKS and CDR2 YYEKEE (reference sequence). The CDR3 has 14 residues. The CDR3 spells CASSLVGINQPQHF. CDR3 nucleotide sequence: TGTGCCAGCAGCTTGGTGGGAATCAATCAGCCCCAGCATTTT.

This clone was seen a handful of times. The J gene is TRBJ2-2, the V gene TRBV7-3, with D unresolved. V was clipped by 2 bases and J by 4 bases, with 5 bases between them. Germline CDR1 SGHTA, CDR2 FQGTGA. The CDR3 is 13 amino acids. CDR3 sequence: CASSLDVTGELFF. The CDR3 bases are TGTGCCAGCAGCTTAGATGTCACCGGGGAGCTGTTTTTT. Together with reference TRBV7-3 and TRBJ2-2, the CDR3 gives the full variable domain: GAGVSQTPSNKVTEKGKYVELRCDPISGHTALYWYRQSLGQGPEFLIYFQGTGAADDSGLPNDRFFAVRPEGSVSTLKIQRTERGDSAVYLCASSLDVTGELFFGEGSRLTVL.

The rearrangement links TRBV9 to TRBJ1-1; possible D gene TRBD1, 6 bases. With 5 bases removed from V and 4 bases from J, the gap between germline ends came to 21 bases. The CDR3 totals 16 residues. Germline CDR1 is SGDLS and CDR2 is YYNGEE. In DNA form, the CDR3 reads TGTGCCAGCAGAGATATACAGGGCTTGTGGTCCACTGAAGCTTTCTTT. Translated: CASRDIQGLWSTEAFF.

The J gene is TRBJ2-2, the V gene TRBV5-6; possible D gene TRBD1, 5 bases. The V and J ends lost 3 bases and 2 bases respectively, with 11 bases between them. This CDR3 spans 15 amino acids. Germline V gene sequence: CDR1 SGHDT, CDR2 YYEEEE. The CDR3 sequence is CASSWGRRNTGELFF. The CDR3 DNA sequence: TGTGCCAGCAGCTGGGGCAGGAGAAACACCGGGGAGCTGTTTTTT.

The genes are TRBV7-6 and TRBJ1-1; no reliable D call. This CDR3 is 15 amino acids long. V was clipped by 1 base and J by 0 bases, with 9 bases between them. The germline CDR1 and CDR2 sequences are SGHVS and FNYEAQ. The CDR3 nucleotides are TGTGCCAGCAGCTTAGATCGGGTGATGAACACTGAAGCTTTCTTT. This gives the protein CASSLDRVMNTEAFF.

The chain couples TRBV28 to TRBJ1-5; D remains ambiguous. Germline CDR1 is MDHEN and CDR2 is SYDVKM. The CDR3 runs to 14 residues. Between the trimmed V and J ends, which lost 8 bases and 4 bases, there was a span of 15 bases. For the CDR3, the DNA is TGTGCCAGCGCTTCACTGGCCCGAAATCAGCCCCAGCATTTT. Its protein product is CASASLARNQPQHF.

The rearrangement joins TRBV4-1 to TRBJ1-2; TRBD1 agrees at 8 bases. V trimming: 3 bases; J trimming: 9 bases; junction bases outside the gene matches: 6. Per the germline V gene, CDR1 is MGHRA and CDR2 is YSYEKL. The CDR3 covers 13 residues. The chain's CDR3 is CASSQGQEMRYTF. DNA of the CDR3: TGCGCCAGCAGCCAGGGACAGGAGATGCGCTACACCTTC.

This chain uses TRBV18 with TRBJ1-1; D is possibly TRBD1 (5 bases). This CDR3 comprises 16 residues. Germline V gene lookup returns CDR1 KGHSH and CDR2 LQKENI. With 3 bases removed from V and 4 bases from J, the gap between germline ends came to 18 bases. As DNA, the CDR3 is TGTGCCAGCTCACCGGGTAACGGGGGTTGGGGCACTGAAGCTTTCTTT. This encodes CASSPGNGGWGTEAFF. Drawing the rest from reference TRBV18 and TRBJ1-1, the complete variable domain is NAGVMQNPRHLVRRRGQEARLRCSPMKGHSHVYWYRQLPEEGLKFMVYLQKENIIDESGMPKERFSAEFPKEGPSILRIQQVVRGDSAAYFCASSPGNGGWGTEAFFGQGTRLTVV.

V gene TRBV7-9 combines with J gene TRBJ2-1; either TRBD1 or TRBD2 may supply D (5 bases each). This CDR3 region has 13 residues. V was shortened by 4 bases and J by 5 bases, with 9 bases between the two germline ends. Germline V gives CDR1 SEHNR, CDR2 FQNEAQ (reference sequence). The CDR3 reads CASSSPGHNEQFF. CDR3 nucleotides: TGTGCCAGCAGCTCACCGGGGCACAATGAGCAGTTCTTC. Filled out from reference TRBV7-9 and TRBJ2-1, the complete variable domain reads DTGVSQNPRHKITKRGQNVTFRCDPISEHNRLYWYRQTLGQGPEFLTYFQNEAQLEKSRLLSDRFSAERPKGSFSTLEIQRTEQGDSAMYLCASSSPGHNEQFFGPGTRLTVL.

This chain links TRBV5-1 with TRBJ2-3; no clear D gene. The CDR3 sequence is 14 residues long. Trimming shortened V by 5 bases and J by 4 bases, and 14 bases separated the two germline ends. Looked up from germline, CDR1 is SGHRS and CDR2 is YFSETQ. CDR3 coding DNA: TGCGCCAGCAGGGTCTTACCAGCCCCAGATACGCAGTATTTT. Its translation: CASRVLPAPDTQYF.

The J gene is TRBJ2-1, the V gene TRBV2; the match to TRBD2 covers 7 bases. The CDR3 is 16 residues long. The V and J ends lost 4 bases and 9 bases, in that order; junction bases with no gene match: 15. Germline values: CDR1 SNHLY, CDR2 FYNNEI. CDR3 DNA: TGTGCCAGCAGTGTTTTTTCAGGCGGGAGTGCAAGTGAGCAGTTCTTC. This codes for CASSVFSGGSASEQFF.

This sequence joins TRBV4-1 and TRBJ2-1, with D possibly being TRBD1 or TRBD2 (5 bases each). The V gene lost 4 bases and the J gene lost 7 bases, with 17 bases spanning the gap. The V gene's germline CDR1 is MGHRA and CDR2 YSYEKL. CDR3 size: 15 residues. The chain's CDR3 is CASSRVPGRRNEQFF. The CDR3 DNA reads TGCGCCAGCAGCCGGGTCCCGGGGCGGAGAAATGAGCAGTTCTTC.

The chain employs TRBV30 and TRBJ2-7; 12 positions agree with TRBD2. CDR1 is GTSNPN, CDR2 SVGIG, per germline (reference sequence). V gave up 2 bases and J gave up 2 bases; unmatched junction bases: 13. The CDR3 spans 18 residues. The CDR3 DNA is TGTGCCTGGAGTAGCAGAGGACTAGCGGGGCGGGGGCCCTACGAGCAGTACTTC. Translation: CAWSSRGLAGRGPYEQYF. The complete variable domain, with remaining parts taken from reference TRBV30 and TRBJ2-7, reads SQTIHQWPATLVQPVGSPLSLECTVEGTSNPNLYWYRQAAGRGLQLLFYSVGIGQISSEVPQNLSASRPQDRQFILSSKKLLLSDSGFYLCAWSSRGLAGRGPYEQYFGPGTRLTVT.

The V and J genes are TRBV5-1 and TRBJ2-3; D perhaps matches TRBD2 (6 bases). Germline values: CDR1 SGHRS, CDR2 YFSETQ. V was clipped by 5 bases and J by 0 bases, with 10 bases between them. CDR3 length: 14 amino acids. The CDR3 reads CASRISGSTDTQYF. The CDR3 bases are TGCGCCAGCAGGATTAGCGGTAGCACAGATACGCAGTATTTT. The complete variable domain, with remaining parts taken from reference TRBV5-1 and TRBJ2-3, reads KAGVTQTPRYLIKTRGQQVTLSCSPISGHRSVSWYQQTPGQGLQFLFEYFSETQRNKGNFPGRFSGRQFSNSRSEMNVSTLELGDSALYLCASRISGSTDTQYFGPGTRLTVL.

The rearrangement joins TRBV29-1 to TRBJ2-5, with TRBD1 matching 8 bases. Gene TRBJ2-7 matches the end of the DNA better, so the J call may be wrong. CDR1 SQVTM and CDR2 ANQGSEA come from the germline V gene. The CDR3 sequence is 13 residues long. CDR3 loop: CSAGQGLSYEQYF. The DNA for the CDR3 is TGCAGCGCCGGACAGGGCCTCTCCTACGAGCAGTACTTC.

The chain joins TRBV5-4 to TRBJ2-7, with 8 nucleotides matching TRBD2. Trimming took 4 bases from V and 3 from J; bases not matched to a gene: 3. The CDR3 spans 13 residues. Germline loops: CDR1 SGHNT, CDR2 YYREEE (reference sequence). The CDR3 protein is CASSEGLVYEQYF. For the CDR3, the DNA is TGTGCCAGCAGCGAGGGACTAGTCTACGAGCAGTACTTC.

The rearrangement joins TRBV27 to TRBJ2-7; D tentatively reads TRBD1 or TRBD2 (5 bases each). The V gene lost 0 bases and the J gene lost 6 bases, with 12 bases spanning the gap. CDR1 is MNHEY and CDR2 is SMNVEV in the germline V gene (reference sequence). The CDR3 has 14 amino acids. Here the CDR3 DNA reads TGTGCCAGCAGTTTATCAAGGGGAGCTGGCGAGCAGTACTTC. It codes for CASSLSRGAGEQYF.

The genes are TRBV9 and TRBJ1-2; 9 bases are shared with TRBD1. Germline V gives CDR1 SGDLS, CDR2 YYNGEE. V trimming: 0 bases; J trimming: 4 bases; junction bases outside the gene matches: 7. The CDR3 extends over 16 amino acids. CDR3 in amino acids: CASSVDNTGQGYGYTF. DNA of the CDR3: TGTGCCAGCAGCGTAGATAATACGGGACAGGGCTATGGCTACACCTTC.

The chain links TRBV28 to TRBJ2-7; 8 bases line up with TRBD1. V shed 6 bases and J 5 bases; nucleotides not matched to a gene: 0. The CDR3 sequence is 11 residues long. Germline CDR1 reads MDHEN; CDR2 reads SYDVKM. CDR3 region: CASRDRDEQYF. The DNA of the CDR3 is TGTGCCAGCAGGGACAGGGACGAGCAGTACTTC. The full variable domain, in which reference TRBV28 and TRBJ2-7 provide the parts outside the CDR3, is DVKVTQSSRYLVKRTGEKVFLECVQDMDHENMFWYRQDPGLGLRLIYFSYDVKMKEKGDIPEGYSVSREKKERFSLILESASTNQTSMYLCASRDRDEQYFGPGTRLTVT.

The CDR3 DNA sequence: TGCGCCAGCAGCGGGACTAGCGGGAGTGAGGATGAGCAGTTCTTC. Translation gives CASSGTSGSEDEQFF. The chain couples TRBV10-1 to TRBJ2-1, with 14 bases lining up with TRBD2. This CDR3 region has 15 residues. Trimming cost V 6 bases and J 8 bases; bases outside gene matches: 6. Germline V gives CDR1 WNHNN, CDR2 SYGVQD (reference sequence).

This clone was detected once. The chain couples TRBV11-2 to TRBJ2-2, with D perhaps matching TRBD1 (6 bases). This CDR3 contains 16 residues. V lost 3 bases and J lost 4, with 15 bases in between. The germline CDR1 and CDR2 sequences are SGHAT and FQNNGV. The CDR3 region is CASSFRRGGGTGELFF. The CDR3 DNA is TGTGCCAGCAGCTTTCGCAGGGGCGGTGGCACCGGGGAGCTGTTTTTT.

Of note for this clone: The same CDR3 can be traced to other DNA sequences in this sample. The chain recombines TRBV18 with TRBJ1-5; D remains ambiguous. V lost 1 base and J 4 bases, leaving 2 bases between the germline ends. CDR1 KGHSH and CDR2 LQKENI come from the germline V gene. This CDR3 comprises 12 residues. CDR3 in DNA: TGTGCCAGCTCACCACGGAATCAGCCCCAGCATTTT. Protein sequence: CASSPRNQPQHF.